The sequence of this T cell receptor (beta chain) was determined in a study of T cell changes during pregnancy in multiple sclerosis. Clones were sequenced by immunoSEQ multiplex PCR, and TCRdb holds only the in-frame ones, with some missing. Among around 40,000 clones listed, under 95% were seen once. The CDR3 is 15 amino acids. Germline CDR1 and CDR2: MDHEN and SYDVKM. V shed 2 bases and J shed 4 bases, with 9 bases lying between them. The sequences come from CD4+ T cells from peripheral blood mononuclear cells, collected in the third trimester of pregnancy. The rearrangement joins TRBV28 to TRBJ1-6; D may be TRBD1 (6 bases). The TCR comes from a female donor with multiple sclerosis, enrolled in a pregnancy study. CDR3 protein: CASSLGGSYNSPLHF. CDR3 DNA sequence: TGTGCCAGCAGTTTAGGGGGCAGTTATAATTCACCCCTCCACTTT. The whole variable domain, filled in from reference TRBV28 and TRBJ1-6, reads DVKVTQSSRYLVKRTGEKVFLECVQDMDHENMFWYRQDPGLGLRLIYFSYDVKMKEKGDIPEGYSVSREKKERFSLILESASTNQTSMYLCASSLGGSYNSPLHFGNGTRLTVT.